This TCR beta chain was recovered during a study of shared clonotypes between healthy human individuals. Turning to the study itself: Serving as donors were a couple of women and a few men, whose ages spanned 18 to 49.

The assay used deep level. Repertoires were generated with immunoSEQ multiplex PCR, while TCRdb's copy carries only in-frame clones and drops some. The table lists nearly 1,000,000 clones, around 80% of them singletons, with over 1.3% in the top ten. CD45RA-negative memory and CD45RA+ naive subsets were split from the CD4+ cells. The germline CDR1 and CDR2 sequences are LNHDA and SQIVND (reference sequence). V lost 2 bases to trimming and J lost 5 bases, with 26 bases between them. This CDR3 has 19 residues. Regarding the study as a whole: Of the naive CD4 clonotypes, around 4.9% were shared across a handful of donors.

With regard to this clone: Its antigen is still unknown.

The sample taken for sequencing was memory CD4+ T cells sorted from blood. The subset was: CD45RA-negative fraction. The sequence came from a man aged 18 to 29 in good health. V usage is TRBV19 and J usage is TRBJ2-3; tentatively, D is TRBD2 (6 bases). As DNA, the CDR3 is TGTGCCAGTAGTATATTTCTGATGCGGGACTCCAATTCGGAAGATACGCAGTATTTT. It encodes CASSIFLMRDSNSEDTQYF. Looking up the rest from reference TRBV19 and TRBJ2-3 gives the full variable domain: DGGITQSPKYLFRKEGQNVTLSCEQNLNHDAMYWYRQDPGQGLRLIYYSQIVNDFQKGDIAEGYSVSREKKESFPLTVTSAQKNPTAFYLCASSIFLMRDSNSEDTQYFGPGTRLTVL.